The 9 T cell receptor beta chains in this list originate from one sample, sequenced in a study of T-cell memory formation after mild COVID-19. Each CDR3 protein is one row after TCRdb ran MiXCR on the 5' RACE reads. The sample consists of around 410,000 distinct CDR3 sequences, 20% to 25% of them appearing once. The sequenced sample consisted of PBMCs or a T cell subset sorted from them (not recorded which). The receptors here all came from an adult woman who had mild COVID-19 (a few samples of this study predate the infection). Cell type and time point are not known.

This chain joins TRBV29-1 and TRBJ1-1; D uncertain. With 1 base removed from V and 0 bases from J, the gap between germline ends came to 3 bases. The CDR3 covers 12 residues. Germline values: CDR1 SQVTM, CDR2 ANQGSEA. In DNA form, the CDR3 reads TGCAGCGTTGAAGGGATGAACACTGAAGCTTTCTTT. Translated: CSVEGMNTEAFF.

This clonotype was counted only a few times. The chain couples TRBV6-6 to TRBJ2-7; D remains unclear. The length of the CDR3 is 13 residues. Germline V lookup: CDR1 MNHNY, CDR2 SVGAGI (reference sequence). The V and J ends lost 6 bases and 0 bases respectively, with 9 bases between them. CDR3 loop: CASRPSSSYEQYF. The CDR3 DNA reads TGTGCCAGCAGGCCCTCGAGCTCCTACGAGCAGTACTTC.

The table lists this clonotype with a few counts. The gene calls are TRBV7-9 and TRBJ2-7, with TRBD2 matching over 11 bases. V was clipped by 5 bases and J by 2 bases; unmatched bases: 8. The CDR3 totals 16 residues. Looked up from germline, CDR1 is SEHNR and CDR2 is FQNEAQ (reference sequence). CDR3 region: CASSVRLAGSPYEQYF. CDR3 nucleotide sequence: TGTGCCAGCAGCGTTAGACTAGCGGGATCTCCCTACGAGCAGTACTTC.

In its sample, this clonotype was seen a few times. This sequence joins TRBV4-2 and TRBJ2-1; tentatively, D is TRBD2 (5 bases). CDR1 is LGHNA, CDR2 YNFKEQ, per germline. CDR3 length equals 17 residues. The V end was cut by 4 bases, the J end by 3 bases, with 19 bases between. The CDR3 DNA follows: TGTGCCAGCAGCCCTTCGGCAGCGGAGATTGTCTACAATGAGCAGTTCTTC. Translated, it gives CASSPSAAEIVYNEQFF.

The chain links TRBV27 to TRBJ1-6; the match to TRBD1 covers 7 bases. The CDR3 is 13 amino acids. CDR1 is MNHEY, CDR2 SMNVEV, per germline (reference sequence). V lost 0 bases to trimming and J lost 13 bases; unmatched junction nucleotides: 3. The CDR3 loop is CASSLSGQLPLHF. For the CDR3, the DNA is TGTGCCAGCAGTTTATCGGGACAGCTTCCCCTCCACTTT.

The table lists this clonotype with a few counts. This sequence joins TRBV20-1 and TRBJ2-1; 12 nucleotides match TRBD2. Germline loops: CDR1 DFQATT, CDR2 SNEGSKA (reference sequence). The CDR3 sequence is 15 residues long. After removal of 5 bases from V and 5 bases from J, the junction contained 7 bases not matched to a gene. CDR3 sequence reads: CSAPLAGGPDNEQFF. CDR3 nucleotides: TGCAGTGCTCCTCTAGCGGGGGGGCCCGACAATGAGCAGTTCTTC.

This clonotype showed up just a few times. V is TRBV3-1 and J is TRBJ2-5; D might be TRBD2 (5 bases). The germline V gene encodes CDR1 LGHDT and CDR2 YNNKEL (reference sequence). CDR3 length equals 15 residues. Trimming shortened V by 1 base and J by 2 bases, and 11 bases separated the two germline ends. CDR3 amino acids: CASSQGETGQETQYF. For the CDR3, the DNA is TGTGCCAGCAGCCAAGGGGAGACTGGTCAAGAGACCCAGTACTTC.

CDR3 protein: CATSRVAGINEQFF. The CDR3 DNA is TGTGCCACCAGCAGAGTGGCGGGGATCAATGAGCAGTTCTTC. The chain recombines TRBV15 with TRBJ2-1; maybe TRBD2 (6 bases). The CDR3 has 14 residues. The germline V gene encodes CDR1 LNHNV and CDR2 YYDKDF (reference sequence). Between the trimmed V and J ends, which lost 1 base and 6 bases, there was a span of 10 bases.

This clonotype has just a few counts. The chain has TRBV18 and TRBJ2-1; 8 bases are shared with TRBD2. The CDR3 loop spans 15 amino acids. V shed 2 bases, J shed 4 bases, and the junction held 4 bases outside the gene matches. The V gene's germline CDR1 is KGHSH and CDR2 LQKENI. Here the CDR3 reads CASSPTQRGYNEQFF. The CDR3 DNA reads as TGTGCCAGCTCACCAACCCAGCGGGGGTACAATGAGCAGTTCTTC.